Presented here are 8 T cell receptor beta chains from one specimen sequenced in a study of blood T cell repertoires in COVID-19. Data came from immunoSEQ multiplex PCR; TCRdb stores just in-frame clones and leaves some out. The sample yields approximately 130,000 clones, 88% seen once. Sequencing input: peripheral blood. The origin of the receptors is a human donor in a cohort sampled during active COVID-19.

In this sample, this clone turned up a few times. V is TRBV6-5 and J is TRBJ1-2; TRBD1 might be the D (6 bases). V lost 2 bases and J lost 5, with 9 bases in between. The length of the CDR3 is 13 residues. Per the germline V gene, CDR1 is MNHEY and CDR2 is SVGAGI. DNA of the CDR3: TGTGCCAGCAGTTACGCAGGGGAGTATGGCTACACCTTC. Protein product: CASSYAGEYGYTF.

In its sample, this clone ranks as medium-sized. This chain links TRBV2 with TRBJ1-2; D unclear. Germline loops: CDR1 SNHLY, CDR2 FYNNEI. The ends were cut back, 5 bases at V and 5 bases at J, with 15 bases in the middle. This CDR3 has 14 residues. CDR3 protein: CASSPSSLGYGYTF. In DNA form, the CDR3 reads TGTGCCAGCAGTCCTAGCTCCCTAGGGTATGGCTACACCTTC.

The V call is TRBV7-9, the J call TRBJ2-5; 7 positions agree with TRBD1. The CDR3 extends over 15 amino acids. Germline CDR1 is SEHNR and CDR2 is FQNEAQ (reference sequence). With 2 bases clipped from V and 4 bases from J, the junction kept 7 bases outside the gene matches. The CDR3 sequence: CASSLRGGGGETQYF. CDR3 sequence (DNA): TGTGCCAGCAGCTTAAGAGGGGGCGGCGGAGAGACCCAGTACTTC.

The chain links TRBV6-2 or TRBV6-3 to TRBJ2-1; 7 bases match TRBD1. The J segment lost 0 bases and the V segment lost 2 bases, leaving 4 bases of the junction unmatched. The CDR3 length is 16 residues. Germline CDR1 and CDR2: MNHEY and SVGEGT. In DNA form, the CDR3 reads TGTGCCAGCAGTTACGGGTACAGGGGCTCCTACAATGAGCAGTTCTTC. Its protein is CASSYGYRGSYNEQFF.

The V and J genes are TRBV11-2 and TRBJ2-1, with a possible D match to TRBD2 (5 bases). This CDR3 spans 17 amino acids. The V end was cut by 5 bases, the J end by 0 bases, with 17 bases between. Per the germline V gene, CDR1 is SGHAT and CDR2 is FQNNGV. The CDR3 bases are TGTGCCAGCAGCCCAGAGACCGGGATAAGCTCCTACAATGAGCAGTTCTTC. Protein: CASSPETGISSYNEQFF.

This rearrangement joins TRBV4-2 to TRBJ1-1; 11 bases agree with TRBD1. Trimming at V came to 4 bases and at J to 0 bases, leaving 13 bases not matched to a gene. The CDR3 is 19 amino acids. Germline V gene sequence: CDR1 LGHNA, CDR2 YNFKEQ. CDR3 coding DNA: TGTGCCAGCAGCCCCGGACAGGGGGCCGCAAAGGGGCTGAACACTGAAGCTTTCTTT. It codes for CASSPGQGAAKGLNTEAFF.

This sequence joins TRBV7-9 and TRBJ2-7; perhaps TRBD2 as D (5 bases). V was trimmed by 6 bases and J by 1 base, leaving 10 bases between them. The CDR3 totals 13 residues. The germline V gene encodes CDR1 SEHNR and CDR2 FQNEAQ (reference sequence). The CDR3 here is CASSLASSYEQYF. The CDR3 nucleotides read TGTGCCAGCAGTCTAGCTAGTTCCTACGAGCAGTACTTC.

This clone appeared a single time. The chain recombines TRBV2 with TRBJ1-6, with D maybe TRBD1 (6 bases). The V and J ends lost 3 bases and 9 bases respectively, with 12 bases between them. The CDR3 has 14 amino acids. CDR1 and CDR2 (germline): SNHLY, FYNNEI. The CDR3 DNA follows: TGTGCCAGCAGTGACGAGAGGGGGAGTTCACCCCTCCACTTT. This sequence encodes CASSDERGSSPLHF.